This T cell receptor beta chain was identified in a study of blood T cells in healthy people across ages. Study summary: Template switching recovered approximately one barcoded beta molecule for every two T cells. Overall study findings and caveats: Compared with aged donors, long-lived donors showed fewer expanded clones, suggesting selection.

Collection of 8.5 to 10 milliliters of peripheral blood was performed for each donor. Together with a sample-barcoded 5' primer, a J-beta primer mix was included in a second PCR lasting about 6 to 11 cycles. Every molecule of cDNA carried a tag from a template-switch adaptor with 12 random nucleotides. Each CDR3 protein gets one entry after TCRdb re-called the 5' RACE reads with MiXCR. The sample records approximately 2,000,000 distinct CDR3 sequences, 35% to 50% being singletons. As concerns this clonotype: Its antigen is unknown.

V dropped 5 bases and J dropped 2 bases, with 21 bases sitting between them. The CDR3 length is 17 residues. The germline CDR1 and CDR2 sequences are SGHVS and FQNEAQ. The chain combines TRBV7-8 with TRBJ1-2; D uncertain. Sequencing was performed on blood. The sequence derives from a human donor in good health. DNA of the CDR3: TGTGCCAGCAGCCCGCAAAAAGGGCAGAAAGTAAACTATGGCTACACCTTC. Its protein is CASSPQKGQKVNYGYTF.